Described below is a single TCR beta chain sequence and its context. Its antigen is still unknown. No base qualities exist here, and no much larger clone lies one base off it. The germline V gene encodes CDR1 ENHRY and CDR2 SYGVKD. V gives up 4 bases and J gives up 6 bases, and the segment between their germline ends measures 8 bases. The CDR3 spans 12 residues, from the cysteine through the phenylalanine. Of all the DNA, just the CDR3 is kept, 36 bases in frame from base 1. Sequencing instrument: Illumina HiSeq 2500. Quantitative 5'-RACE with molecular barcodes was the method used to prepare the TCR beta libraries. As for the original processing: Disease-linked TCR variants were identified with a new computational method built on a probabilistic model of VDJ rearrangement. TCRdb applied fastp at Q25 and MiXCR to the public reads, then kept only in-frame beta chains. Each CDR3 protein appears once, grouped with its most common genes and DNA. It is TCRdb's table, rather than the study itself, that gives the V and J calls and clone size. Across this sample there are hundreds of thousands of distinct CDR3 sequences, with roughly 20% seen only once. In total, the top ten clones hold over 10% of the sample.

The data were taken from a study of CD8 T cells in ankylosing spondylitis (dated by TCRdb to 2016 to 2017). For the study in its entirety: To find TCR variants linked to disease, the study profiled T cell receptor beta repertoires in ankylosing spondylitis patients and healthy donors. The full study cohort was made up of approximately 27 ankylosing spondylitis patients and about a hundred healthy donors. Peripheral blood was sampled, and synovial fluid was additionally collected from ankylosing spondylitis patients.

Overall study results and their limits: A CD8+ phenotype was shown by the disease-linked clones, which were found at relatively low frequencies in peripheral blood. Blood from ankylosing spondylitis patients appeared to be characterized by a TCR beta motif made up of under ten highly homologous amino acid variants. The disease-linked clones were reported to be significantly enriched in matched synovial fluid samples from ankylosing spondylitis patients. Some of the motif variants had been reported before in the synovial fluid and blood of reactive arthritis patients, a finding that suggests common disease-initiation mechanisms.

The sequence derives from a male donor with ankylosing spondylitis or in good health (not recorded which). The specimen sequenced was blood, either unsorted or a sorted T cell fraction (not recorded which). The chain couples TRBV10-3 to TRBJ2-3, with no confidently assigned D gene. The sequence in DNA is TGTGCCATCAGTGGAGTCCGGGATACGCAGTATTTT. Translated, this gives CAISGVRDTQYF.